The clone carrying this TCR beta chain was counted between two and nine times. This CDR3 has 14 residues. Trimming took off 6 bases at V and 2 bases at J, with 13 bases between the two ends. TCRdb reprocessed the PCR reads via MiXCR. Among around 41,000 clones listed, 25% to 35% were seen once. This record comes from a study of metastatic and nonmetastatic thyroid tumors. Among the patients, none had received any treatment before thyroid surgery. The chain employs TRBV12-3 or TRBV12-4 and TRBJ1-1; no firm D call. The clonotype originates from a male donor with papillary thyroid cancer or a benign thyroid nodule (not recorded which). Some clones in this sample may be carry-over from other donors' samples. Sequenced sample: blood. In nucleotides, the CDR3 is TGTGCCAGCAGCCTGAGGGATTGTAACACTGAAGCTTTCTTT. The encoded protein is CASSLRDCNTEAFF.